This T cell receptor (beta chain) stems from a study of blood T cells in healthy people across ages. The second PCR ran about 6 to 12 cycles with a sample-barcoded 5' primer and J-beta primers. TCRdb independently ran MiXCR on the 5' RACE reads; one entry per CDR3 protein. The profile shows about 580,000 distinct CDR3 sequences, 40% to 55% of them singletons. Every sample gave at least 5.5 micrograms of total RNA when it was extracted. The sequenced material came from blood. The TCR sequence derives from a man of 80 years or more in good health.

The CDR3 spells CASSQPLGEQFF. The CDR3, as DNA: TGCGCCAGCAGCCAACCCCTAGGGGAGCAGTTCTTC. The chain is built from TRBV4-1 and TRBJ2-1; D call uncertain. V was cut by 2 bases and J by 10 bases, with 9 bases left in between. The germline V gene has CDR1 MGHRA and CDR2 YSYEKL. This CDR3 contains 12 residues.